One T cell receptor beta chain is described in this entry. The antigen remains undetermined. The data were taken from a study of cytomegalovirus exposure and HLA in healthy donors. Germline lookup yields CDR1 LNHNV and CDR2 YYDKDF (reference sequence). Trimming took 5 bases from V and 5 from J; bases not matched to a gene: 7. The CDR3 runs 15 residues. The PCR contained 60 Vbeta and 13 Jbeta primers. Sequenced by immunoSEQ multiplex PCR; TCRdb stores in-frame clones only, minus some. The sample has about 280,000 clones, around 90% seen once. Broader study findings: Owing to their indistinguishability, certain V segments, notably TRBV6-2 and TRBV6-3, were excluded. As a later analysis revealed, the rate of TCR association differed by HLA locus, with DRB1 most and HLA-C fewest. Among CMV-associated TCR beta chains, most appeared HLA-restricted in a later analysis.

This sequence was found in a woman younger than 30 in good health and CMV-seronegative. The genes are TRBV15 and TRBJ2-2; 8 positions agree with TRBD1. Sequenced: PBMCs. The CDR3 sequence: CATSGQGAGTGELFF. Here the CDR3 DNA reads TGTGCCACCAGCGGGCAGGGGGCTGGTACCGGGGAGCTGTTTTTT. Full variable domain (outside the CDR3, taken from reference TRBV15 and TRBJ2-2): DAMVIQNPRYQVTQFGKPVTLSCSQTLNHNVMYWYQQKSSQAPKLLFHYYDKDFNNEADTPDNFQSRRPNTSFCFLDIRSPGLGDTAMYLCATSGQGAGTGELFFGEGSRLTVL.